This TCR beta chain was identified in a study of shared clonotypes between healthy human individuals. The overall study: Plates per donor: three CD4 naive, three CD4 memory, two CD8 naive, one CD8 memory.

Germline CDR1 and CDR2: SGHRS and YFSETQ. The CDR3 covers 12 residues. The V gene lost 4 bases and the J gene lost 9 bases, with 11 bases spanning the gap. Assay execution took place at the deep level. TCRdb's table, derived via immunoSEQ multiplex PCR, lists solely in-frame clones and lacks some. The sample includes 500,000 or so clones, 90% to 96% of them seen just once. This chain uses TRBV5-1 with TRBJ2-1, with D perhaps matching TRBD1 or TRBD2 (5 bases each). The sequence was collected from a woman younger than 45 in good health. The sample consisted of naive CD4+ T cells sorted from blood. The subset denotes: CD45RA+ positively selected. The DNA for the CDR3 is TGCGCCAGCAGCACGGGGCCTATTGAGCAGTTCTTC. Translated, it gives CASSTGPIEQFF.